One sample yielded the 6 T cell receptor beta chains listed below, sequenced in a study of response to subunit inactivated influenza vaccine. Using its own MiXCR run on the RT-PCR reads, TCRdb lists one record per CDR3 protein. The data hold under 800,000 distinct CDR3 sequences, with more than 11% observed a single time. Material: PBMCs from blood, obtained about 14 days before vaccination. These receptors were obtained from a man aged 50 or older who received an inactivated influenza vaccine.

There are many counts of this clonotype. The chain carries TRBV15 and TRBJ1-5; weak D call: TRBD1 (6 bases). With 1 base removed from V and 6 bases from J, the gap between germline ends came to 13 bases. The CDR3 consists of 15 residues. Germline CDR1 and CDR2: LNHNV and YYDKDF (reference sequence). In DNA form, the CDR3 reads TGTGCCACCAGCAGAGGGGGGGGCCGGAGTCAGCCCCAGCATTTT. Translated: CATSRGGGRSQPQHF.

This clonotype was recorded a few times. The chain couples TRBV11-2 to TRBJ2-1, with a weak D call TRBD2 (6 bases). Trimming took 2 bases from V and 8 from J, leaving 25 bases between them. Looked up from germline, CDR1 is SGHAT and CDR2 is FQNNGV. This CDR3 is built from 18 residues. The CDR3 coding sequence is TGTGCCAGCAGCTTATTTGGTAGCGGAGGGACGTTTATTGATGAGCAGTTCTTC. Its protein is CASSLFGSGGTFIDEQFF. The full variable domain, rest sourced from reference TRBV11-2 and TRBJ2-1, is EAGVAQSPRYKIIEKRQSVAFWCNPISGHATLYWYQQILGQGPKLLIQFQNNGVVDDSQLPKDRFSAERLKGVDSTLKIQPAKLEDSAVYLCASSLFGSGGTFIDEQFFGPGTRLTVL.

CDR3 amino acids: CASSLDLRATGELFF. CDR3 in DNA: TGCGCCAGCAGCTTGGATCTCAGGGCCACCGGGGAGCTGTTTTTT. This chain connects TRBV5-1 to TRBJ2-2; possibly TRBD1 for D (5 bases). Germline V gene sequence: CDR1 SGHRS, CDR2 YFSETQ. The germline V and J ends were trimmed by 0 bases and 4 bases, with 10 bases remaining between them. The CDR3 extends over 15 amino acids.

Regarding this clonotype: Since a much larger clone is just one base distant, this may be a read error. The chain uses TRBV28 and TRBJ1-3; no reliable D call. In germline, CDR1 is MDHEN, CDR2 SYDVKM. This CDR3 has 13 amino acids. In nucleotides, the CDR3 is TGTGCCTGCAGTGTCACTGACGGAAACACCATATATTTT. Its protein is CACSVTDGNTIYF.

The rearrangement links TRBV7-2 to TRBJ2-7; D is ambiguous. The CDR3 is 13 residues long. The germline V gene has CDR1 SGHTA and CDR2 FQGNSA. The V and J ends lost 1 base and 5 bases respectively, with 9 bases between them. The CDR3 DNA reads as TGTGCCAGCAGCTTAGGAGTTTCCAACGAGCAGTACTTC. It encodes CASSLGVSNEQYF. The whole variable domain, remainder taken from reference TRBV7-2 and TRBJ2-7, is GAGVSQSPSNKVTEKGKDVELRCDPISGHTALYWYRQSLGQGLEFLIYFQGNSAPDKSGLPSDRFSAERTGGSVSTLTIQRTQQEDSAVYLCASSLGVSNEQYFGPGTRLTVT.

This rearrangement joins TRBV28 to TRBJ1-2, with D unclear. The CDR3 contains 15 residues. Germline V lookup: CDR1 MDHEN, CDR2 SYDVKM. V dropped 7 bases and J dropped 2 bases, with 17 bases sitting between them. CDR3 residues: CASTAGPIYNYGYTF. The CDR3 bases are TGTGCCAGCACCGCGGGCCCTATTTACAACTATGGCTACACCTTC.